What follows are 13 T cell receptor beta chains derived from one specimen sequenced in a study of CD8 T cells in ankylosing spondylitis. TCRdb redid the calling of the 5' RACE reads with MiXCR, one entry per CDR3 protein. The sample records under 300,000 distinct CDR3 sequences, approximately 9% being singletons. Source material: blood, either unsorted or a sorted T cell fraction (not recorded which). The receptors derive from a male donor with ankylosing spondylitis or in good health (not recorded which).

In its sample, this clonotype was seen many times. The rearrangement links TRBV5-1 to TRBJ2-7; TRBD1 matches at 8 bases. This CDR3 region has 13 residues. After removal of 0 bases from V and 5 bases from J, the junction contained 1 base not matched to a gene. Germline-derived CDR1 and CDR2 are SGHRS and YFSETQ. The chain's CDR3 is CASSLGQGNEQYF. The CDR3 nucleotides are TGCGCCAGCAGCTTGGGACAGGGGAACGAGCAGTACTTC.

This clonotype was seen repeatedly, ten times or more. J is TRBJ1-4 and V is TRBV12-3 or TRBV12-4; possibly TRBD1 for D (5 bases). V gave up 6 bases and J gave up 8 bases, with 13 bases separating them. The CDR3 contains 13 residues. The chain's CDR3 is CASSRDWGEKLFF. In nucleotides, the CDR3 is TGTGCCAGCAGCCGGGACTGGGGGGAAAAACTGTTTTTT.

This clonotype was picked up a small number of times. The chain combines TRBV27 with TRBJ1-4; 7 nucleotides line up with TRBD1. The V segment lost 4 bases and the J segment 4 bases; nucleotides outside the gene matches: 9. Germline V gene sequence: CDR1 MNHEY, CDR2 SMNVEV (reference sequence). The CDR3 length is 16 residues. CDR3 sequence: CASSYRPGQSNEKLFF. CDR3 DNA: TGTGCCAGCAGTTACCGCCCGGGACAGAGTAATGAAAAACTGTTTTTT. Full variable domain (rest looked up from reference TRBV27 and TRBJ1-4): EAQVTQNPRYLITVTGKKLTVTCSQNMNHEYMSWYRQDPGLGLRQIYYSMNVEVTDKGDVPEGYKVSRKEKRNFPLILESPSPNQTSLYFCASSYRPGQSNEKLFFGSGTQLSVL.

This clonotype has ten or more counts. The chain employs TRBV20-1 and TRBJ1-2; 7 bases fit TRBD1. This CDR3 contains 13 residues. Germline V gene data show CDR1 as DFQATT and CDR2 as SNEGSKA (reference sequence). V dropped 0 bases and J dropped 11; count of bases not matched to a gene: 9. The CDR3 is CSARDRRQGIYTF. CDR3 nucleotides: TGCAGTGCTAGAGATCGAAGACAGGGCATTTACACCTTC.

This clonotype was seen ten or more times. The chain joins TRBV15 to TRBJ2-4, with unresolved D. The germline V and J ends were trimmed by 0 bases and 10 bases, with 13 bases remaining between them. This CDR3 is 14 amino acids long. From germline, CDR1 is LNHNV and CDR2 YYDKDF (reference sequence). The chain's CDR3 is CATSRDWAARIQYF. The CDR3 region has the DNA TGTGCCACCAGCAGAGATTGGGCAGCTCGTATTCAGTACTTC.

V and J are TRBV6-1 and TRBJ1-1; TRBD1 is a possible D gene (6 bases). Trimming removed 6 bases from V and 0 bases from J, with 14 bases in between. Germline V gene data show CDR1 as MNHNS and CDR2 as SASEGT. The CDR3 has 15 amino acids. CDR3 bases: TGTGCCAGCAGGACCCAGGGGAGGGTGAACACTGAAGCTTTCTTT. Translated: CASRTQGRVNTEAFF.

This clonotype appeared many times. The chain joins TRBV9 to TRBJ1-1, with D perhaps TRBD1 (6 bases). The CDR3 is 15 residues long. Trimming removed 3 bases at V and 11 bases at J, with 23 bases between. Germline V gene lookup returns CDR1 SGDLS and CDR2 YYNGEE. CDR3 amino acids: CASSALQQGWVGAFF. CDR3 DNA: TGTGCCAGCAGCGCCCTTCAACAGGGCTGGGTGGGGGCTTTCTTT.

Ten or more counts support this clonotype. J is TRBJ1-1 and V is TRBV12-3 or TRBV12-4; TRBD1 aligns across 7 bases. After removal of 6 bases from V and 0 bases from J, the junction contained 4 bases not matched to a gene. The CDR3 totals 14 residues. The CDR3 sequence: CASRRDSLNTEAFF. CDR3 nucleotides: TGTGCCAGCAGGAGGGACAGCTTGAACACTGAAGCTTTCTTT.

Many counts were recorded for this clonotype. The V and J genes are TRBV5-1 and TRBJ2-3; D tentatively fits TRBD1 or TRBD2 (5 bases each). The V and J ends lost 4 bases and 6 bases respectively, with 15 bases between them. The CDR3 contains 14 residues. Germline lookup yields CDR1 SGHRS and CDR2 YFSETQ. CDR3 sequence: CASSTGTRMDTQYF. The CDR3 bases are TGCGCCAGCAGCACTGGGACCCGGATGGATACGCAGTATTTT. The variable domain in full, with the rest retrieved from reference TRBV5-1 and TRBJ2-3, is KAGVTQTPRYLIKTRGQQVTLSCSPISGHRSVSWYQQTPGQGLQFLFEYFSETQRNKGNFPGRFSGRQFSNSRSEMNVSTLELGDSALYLCASSTGTRMDTQYFGPGTRLTVL.

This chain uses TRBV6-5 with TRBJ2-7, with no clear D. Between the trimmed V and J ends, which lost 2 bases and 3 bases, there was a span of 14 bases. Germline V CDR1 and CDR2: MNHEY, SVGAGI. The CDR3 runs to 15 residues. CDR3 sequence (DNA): TGTGCCAGCAGTTACCGGCAGGAGACTCGCTACGAGCAGTACTTC. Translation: CASSYRQETRYEQYF.

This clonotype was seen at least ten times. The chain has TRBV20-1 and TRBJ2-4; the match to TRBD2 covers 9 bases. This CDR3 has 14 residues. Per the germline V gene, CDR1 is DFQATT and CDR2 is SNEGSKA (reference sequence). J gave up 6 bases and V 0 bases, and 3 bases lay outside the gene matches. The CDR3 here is CSAREGGGANIQYF. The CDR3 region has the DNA TGCAGTGCTAGAGAAGGCGGGGGGGCAAACATTCAGTACTTC.

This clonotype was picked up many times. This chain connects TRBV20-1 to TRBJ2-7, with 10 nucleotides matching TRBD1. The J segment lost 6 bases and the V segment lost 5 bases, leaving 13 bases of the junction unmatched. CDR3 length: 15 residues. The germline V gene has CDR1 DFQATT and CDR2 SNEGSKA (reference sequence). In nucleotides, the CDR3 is TGCAGTGCTCCCGGGCCGAGACAGGGGGCTCTCGAGCAGTACTTC. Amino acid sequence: CSAPGPRQGALEQYF.

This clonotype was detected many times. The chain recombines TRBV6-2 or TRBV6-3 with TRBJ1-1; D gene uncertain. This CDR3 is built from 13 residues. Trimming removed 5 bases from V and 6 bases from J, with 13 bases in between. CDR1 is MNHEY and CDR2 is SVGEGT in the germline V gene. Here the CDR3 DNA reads TGTGCCAGCAGTCCCTGGACCGGTCCTGAAGCTTTCTTT. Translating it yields CASSPWTGPEAFF.